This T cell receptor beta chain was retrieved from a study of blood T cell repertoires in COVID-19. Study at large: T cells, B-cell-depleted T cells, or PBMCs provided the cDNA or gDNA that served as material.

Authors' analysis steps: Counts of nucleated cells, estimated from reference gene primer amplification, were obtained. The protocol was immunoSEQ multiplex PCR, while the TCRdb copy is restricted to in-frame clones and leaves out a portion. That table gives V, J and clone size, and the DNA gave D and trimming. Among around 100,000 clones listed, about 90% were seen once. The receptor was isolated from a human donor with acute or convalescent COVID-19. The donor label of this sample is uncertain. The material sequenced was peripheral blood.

CDR3 nucleotide sequence: TGTGCCAGCAGGACCACCCCGACAGGGCACACTGAAGCTTTCTTT. Its protein product is CASRTTPTGHTEAFF. The rearrangement joins TRBV6-5 to TRBJ1-1, with TRBD1 matching 7 bases. The V gene's germline CDR1 is MNHEY and CDR2 SVGAGI. The CDR3 extends over 15 amino acids. V trimming: 6 bases; J trimming: 3 bases; junction bases outside the gene matches: 10.